These 28 T cell receptor beta chains came from one sample sequenced in a study of glioma-infiltrating T cells after dendritic cell vaccination. The time point denotes: after dendritic cell vaccination, including at tumor progression/relapse. Here immunoSEQ multiplex PCR was the method, and the copy in TCRdb shows in-frame clones only, minus some. The repertoire holds 110,000 or so clones, with around 89% as singletons. The sample was blood, taken after dendritic cell vaccination. The receptor set was obtained from a human donor with glioblastoma.

The chain couples TRBV27 to TRBJ1-4; a weak D match, TRBD1 (6 bases). Trimming removed 1 base from V and 6 bases from J, with 9 bases in between. This CDR3 is built from 14 residues. From germline, CDR1 is MNHEY and CDR2 SMNVEV (reference sequence). The CDR3 region has the DNA TGTGCCAGCAGTTTATGGGGGCGCGATGAAAAACTGTTTTTT. Protein: CASSLWGRDEKLFF.

V gene TRBV5-6 combines with J gene TRBJ2-7; TRBD1 is a possible D gene (5 bases). V was pared by 2 bases and J by 2 bases, with 8 bases between. The CDR3 totals 13 residues. Germline V gives CDR1 SGHDT, CDR2 YYEEEE. The DNA for the CDR3 is TGTGCCAGCAGCTTCAAGGGGACCTACGAGCAGTACTTC. The encoded protein is CASSFKGTYEQYF.

CDR3 DNA sequence: TGTGCAAGTCGCTTGAATCCCTTTGAGGATGGCTACACCTTC. It specifies CASRLNPFEDGYTF. V and J are TRBV12-2 and TRBJ1-2. TRBV12-2 is assigned pseudogene status. The CDR3 extends over 14 amino acids.

This clone appeared once. The J gene is TRBJ1-6, the V gene TRBV27; 7 bases line up with TRBD1. The length of the CDR3 is 16 residues. Unmatched junction bases numbered 4, after V lost 0 bases and J lost 5 bases. Germline V lookup: CDR1 MNHEY, CDR2 SMNVEV (reference sequence). The CDR3: CASSLSGQENNSPLHF. DNA of the CDR3: TGTGCCAGCAGTTTATCTGGACAGGAGAATAATTCACCCCTCCACTTT.

The chain has TRBV7-8 and TRBJ1-2, with no clear D. The CDR3 sequence is 13 residues long. V lost 5 bases to trimming and J lost 5 bases, with 12 bases between them. The germline V gene encodes CDR1 SGHVS and CDR2 FQNEAQ. This CDR3 reads CASSPWGDYGYTF. The CDR3 DNA sequence: TGTGCCAGCAGCCCCTGGGGAGATTATGGCTACACCTTC.

This clone has just one count. This sequence joins TRBV11-2 and TRBJ2-1; no clear D gene. V was trimmed by 0 bases and J by 5 bases, leaving 11 bases between them. The CDR3 has 15 amino acids. CDR1 and CDR2 (germline): SGHAT, FQNNGV. The CDR3 here is CASSLDRVSHNEQFF. The CDR3 region has the DNA TGTGCCAGCAGCTTAGATCGCGTGTCCCACAATGAGCAGTTCTTC.

The genes are TRBV6-1 and TRBJ1-5; TRBD1 matches at 8 bases. After removal of 6 bases from V and 5 bases from J, the junction contained 9 bases not matched to a gene. Per germline, CDR1 MNHNS and CDR2 SASEGT. The CDR3 loop spans 15 amino acids. The CDR3 DNA is TGTGCCAGCAGCCCCCGGACAGGGATTCATCAGCCCCAGCATTTT. This translates into CASSPRTGIHQPQHF.

The rearrangement links TRBV2 to TRBJ1-2; D is perhaps TRBD1 (5 bases). The V end lost 7 bases, the J end lost 8 bases, and 11 bases lay between the germline ends. The germline CDR1 and CDR2 sequences are SNHLY and FYNNEI. The CDR3 is 11 amino acids. CDR3 amino acids: CASKGTSGYTF. The DNA for the CDR3 is TGTGCCAGCAAGGGGACTAGCGGCTACACCTTC.

Only one count was recorded for this clone. The V and J genes are TRBV2 and TRBJ2-7; TRBD2 aligns across 7 bases. This CDR3 has 13 amino acids. Losses at the gene ends were 8 bases for V and 0 bases for J; bases not matched to a gene: 4. CDR1 is SNHLY and CDR2 is FYNNEI in the germline V gene. The CDR3 loop is CASGRESSYEQYF. For the CDR3, the DNA is TGTGCCAGCGGGCGGGAGAGCTCCTACGAGCAGTACTTC.

The J gene is TRBJ1-1, the V gene TRBV5-1, with TRBD1 as a possible D gene (5 bases). The V end was cut by 4 bases, the J end by 3 bases, with 16 bases between. CDR3 size: 15 residues. CDR1 is SGHRS, CDR2 YFSETQ, per germline. For the CDR3, the DNA is TGCGCCAGCAGCCCGTGGGGCTCGGCGGACACTGAAGCTTTCTTT. Translated, it gives CASSPWGSADTEAFF.

The chain uses TRBV9 and TRBJ2-5, with D possibly TRBD1 on 6 matching bases. V was trimmed by 4 bases and J by 2 bases, leaving 21 bases between them. Germline V gives CDR1 SGDLS, CDR2 YYNGEE. This CDR3 is 17 amino acids long. The CDR3 DNA follows: TGTGCCAGCAGCAGAGGGGGAAGGACTGCAGAACAAGAGACCCAGTACTTC. Translating gives CASSRGGRTAEQETQYF.

J is TRBJ1-1 and V is TRBV19; D possibly corresponds to TRBD1 (6 bases). The CDR3 extends over 13 amino acids. V lost 5 bases and J 2 bases, leaving 9 bases between the germline ends. Germline-derived CDR1 and CDR2 are LNHDA and SQIVND (reference sequence). The CDR3 DNA is TGTGCCAGTAGTCCACAGGGTAACACTGAAGCTTTCTTT. Amino acid sequence: CASSPQGNTEAFF.

The rearrangement links TRBV6-4 to TRBJ2-5; a weak D match, TRBD2 (6 bases). CDR3 size: 15 residues. Germline loops: CDR1 MRHNA, CDR2 SNTAGT. V was clipped by 4 bases and J by 2 bases, with 14 bases between them. CDR3 sequence: CASSAYYSGQETQYF. The CDR3 region has the DNA TGTGCCAGCAGTGCTTATTATAGCGGACAAGAGACCCAGTACTTC.

Notes on this clone: The CDR3 does not end in the conserved phenylalanine or tryptophan, so this is likely a read error. The rearrangement links TRBV4-1 to TRBJ2-7, with 14 bases identical to TRBD2. The CDR3 covers 16 residues. V lost 3 bases to trimming and J lost 3 bases; unmatched junction nucleotides: 4. CDR1 MGHRA and CDR2 YSYEKL come from the germline V gene. CDR3 bases: TGCGCCAGCAGCCACGGGACTAGCGGGAGCGGCTACGAGCAGTACCTC. Protein sequence: CASSHGTSGSGYEQYL.

The chain has TRBV30 and TRBJ2-5, with a tentative D call TRBD2 (5 bases). Between the trimmed V and J ends, which lost 5 bases and 1 base, there was a span of 14 bases. The CDR3 totals 14 residues. The V gene's germline CDR1 is GTSNPN and CDR2 SVGIG (reference sequence). The CDR3 DNA reads TGTGCCTGGGGGAGAATCCGACCCCAAGAGACCCAGTACTTC. Its protein is CAWGRIRPQETQYF.

The V and J genes are TRBV2 and TRBJ1-1; a weak D match, TRBD1 (6 bases). Trimming left V 8 bases short and J 0 bases short, with 13 bases between. Germline CDR1 is SNHLY and CDR2 is FYNNEI. The CDR3 extends over 14 amino acids. This CDR3 is CASGQISMNTEAFF. The CDR3 DNA sequence: TGTGCCAGCGGACAGATAAGCATGAACACTGAAGCTTTCTTT.

The genes are TRBV28 and TRBJ2-7, with 7 bases that match TRBD2. Germline V lookup: CDR1 MDHEN, CDR2 SYDVKM. V trimming: 6 bases; J trimming: 7 bases; junction bases outside the gene matches: 12. The CDR3 has 14 residues. In DNA form, the CDR3 reads TGTGCCAGCAGCCAAGGTGGCGGGGGTCTGGAGCAGTACTTC. Residues: CASSQGGGGLEQYF.

This clone appeared once. This chain uses TRBV7-9 with TRBJ2-7; TRBD1 aligns across 7 bases. The CDR3 totals 11 residues. Germline V lookup: CDR1 SEHNR, CDR2 FQNEAQ (reference sequence). V lost 5 bases and J lost 9; bases outside the gene matches: 4. CDR3 DNA: TGTGCCAGCAGCACCAGGGGGTGGCAGTACTTC. Translated, it gives CASSTRGWQYF.

This chain uses TRBV29-1 with TRBJ2-4; 7 bases fit TRBD2. Germline CDR1 is SQVTM and CDR2 is ANQGSEA. The CDR3 sequence is 12 residues long. V trimming: 7 bases; J trimming: 7 bases; junction bases outside the gene matches: 7. CDR3: CSGGGRGNIQYF. CDR3 sequence (DNA): TGCAGCGGGGGAGGGCGTGGGAACATTCAGTACTTC. The complete variable domain, with remaining parts taken from reference TRBV29-1 and TRBJ2-4, reads SAVISQKPSRDICQRGTSLTIQCQVDSQVTMMFWYRQQPGQSLTLIATANQGSEATYESGFVIDKFPISRPNLTFSTLTVSNMSPEDSSIYLCSGGGRGNIQYFGAGTRLSVL.

The V and J genes are TRBV21-1 and TRBJ2-5; the table's D call TRBD2 went unverified against the DNA. The tail of the sequence fits TRBJ2-7 better, so the J call may be wrong. TRBV21-1 is reported as a pseudogene. The CDR3 is 13 amino acids. Here the CDR3 reads CASSPVEVYEQYF. Here the CDR3 DNA reads TGTGCCAGCAGCCCGGTGGAGGTCTACGAGCAGTACTTC.

The gene calls are TRBV6-1 and TRBJ1-1, with a tentative D call TRBD1 (6 bases). The CDR3 runs 16 residues. Trimming pared 2 bases from V and 6 bases from J, leaving 19 bases between. Looked up from germline, CDR1 is MNHNS and CDR2 is SASEGT. CDR3 bases: TGTGCCAGCAGTGAACCCGGGAGGGGGGGACACTCTGAAGCTTTCTTT. Protein product: CASSEPGRGGHSEAFF.

This clone showed up just once. The chain has TRBV27 and TRBJ2-2; TRBD2 is a possible D gene (6 bases). Germline V lookup: CDR1 MNHEY, CDR2 SMNVEV (reference sequence). Between the trimmed V and J ends, which lost 5 bases and 5 bases, there was a span of 15 bases. There are 15 residues in the CDR3. CDR3: CASSPRTISTGELFF. In DNA form, the CDR3 reads TGTGCCAGCAGTCCCCGGACTATCTCGACCGGGGAGCTGTTTTTT.

The CDR3 bases are TGTGCCGCGGGGGGTGGCAGTGCTATTTTCGGCTACACCTTC. As protein: CAAGGGSAIFGYTF. The chain has TRBV28 and TRBJ1-2; D possibly corresponds to TRBD1 (5 bases). Trimming removed 11 bases at V and 8 bases at J, with 24 bases between. This CDR3 region has 14 residues. Germline CDR1 and CDR2: MDHEN and SYDVKM.

The rearrangement uses TRBV7-8 and TRBJ1-1; possibly TRBD1 for D (5 bases). V lost 1 base and J 7 bases, leaving 10 bases between the germline ends. The germline V gene encodes CDR1 SGHVS and CDR2 FQNEAQ. The CDR3 is 13 residues long. Here the CDR3 reads CASSLVGVYEAFF. CDR3 nucleotides: TGTGCCAGCAGCTTAGTAGGGGTATATGAAGCTTTCTTT. The full variable domain, with the rest looked up from reference TRBV7-8 and TRBJ1-1, is GAGVSQSPRYKVAKRGQDVALRCDPISGHVSLFWYQQALGQGPEFLTYFQNEAQLDKSGLPSDRFFAERPEGSVSTLKIQRTQQEDSAVYLCASSLVGVYEAFFGQGTRLTVV.

The chain has TRBV30 and TRBJ2-1; D call uncertain. Trimming left V 1 base short and J 5 bases short, with 6 bases between. This CDR3 spans 12 amino acids. Looked up from germline, CDR1 is GTSNPN and CDR2 is SVGIG (reference sequence). The CDR3 DNA follows: TGTGCCTGGAGTGGACTCGACAATGAGCAGTTCTTC. It yields the protein CAWSGLDNEQFF. Looking up the rest from reference TRBV30 and TRBJ2-1 gives the full variable domain: SQTIHQWPATLVQPVGSPLSLECTVEGTSNPNLYWYRQAAGRGLQLLFYSVGIGQISSEVPQNLSASRPQDRQFILSSKKLLLSDSGFYLCAWSGLDNEQFFGPGTRLTVL.

The rearrangement joins TRBV5-1 to TRBJ2-3, with TRBD2 matching over 12 bases. The CDR3 is 16 amino acids. With 0 bases clipped from V and 5 bases from J, the junction kept 4 bases outside the gene matches. Germline loops: CDR1 SGHRS, CDR2 YFSETQ. The CDR3 nucleotides are TGCGCCAGCAGCTTGGGATTGACTAGCGGGAGAGATACGCAGTATTTT. Translation: CASSLGLTSGRDTQYF.

This CDR3 is CASSVGEGSEAFF. The CDR3 DNA is TGCGCCAGCAGCGTAGGGGAAGGCTCTGAAGCTTTCTTT. The chain employs TRBV5-1 and TRBJ1-1; D may be TRBD1 (5 bases). This CDR3 is built from 13 residues. With 4 bases removed from V and 6 bases from J, the gap between germline ends came to 13 bases. Germline CDR1 is SGHRS and CDR2 is YFSETQ. Full variable domain (rest looked up from reference TRBV5-1 and TRBJ1-1): KAGVTQTPRYLIKTRGQQVTLSCSPISGHRSVSWYQQTPGQGLQFLFEYFSETQRNKGNFPGRFSGRQFSNSRSEMNVSTLELGDSALYLCASSVGEGSEAFFGQGTRLTVV.

This chain joins TRBV7-8 and TRBJ2-1, with 16 bases that match TRBD2. This CDR3 contains 18 residues. The germline V gene has CDR1 SGHVS and CDR2 FQNEAQ. With V trimmed by 3 bases and J by 5 bases, 7 bases remained unmatched. The CDR3 loop reads CASSLGLAGGGYDNEQFF. Written as DNA, the CDR3 is TGTGCCAGCAGCTTGGGACTAGCGGGGGGGGGCTATGACAATGAGCAGTTCTTC.